This T cell receptor beta chain was observed in a study of regulatory and conventional T cells in RAG deficiency. Some clones are missing from TCRdb's copy, which holds only in-frame ones; the method was immunoSEQ multiplex PCR. The table includes over 10,000 clones, around 94% detected once. Regulatory T cells were sorted from blood as CD4+ CD25-high CD127-low cells. The V end was cut by 5 bases, the J end by 8 bases, with 16 bases between. The germline V gene encodes CDR1 MNHNS and CDR2 SASEGT. This CDR3 is built from 14 residues. The sample was also linked to a second study, of regulatory T cells. That publication notes: The primer mix had 52 TRBV and 13 TRBJ primers.

The TCR comes from a human donor in good health. Sequencing input: CD127- CD25+ CD4+ Tregs sorted from blood. The chain joins TRBV6-1 to TRBJ2-1; a possible D gene is TRBD1 (6 bases). CDR3 bases: TGTGCCAGCAGTTTCGGGGCAGGGGCGGATGAGCAGTTCTTC. Its protein product is CASSFGAGADEQFF.